These 18 T cell receptor beta chains were all obtained from the same sample, sequenced in a study of cytomegalovirus exposure and HLA in healthy donors. Both 60 Vbeta primers and 13 Jbeta primers went into the PCR. Data came from immunoSEQ multiplex PCR; TCRdb stores just in-frame clones and leaves some out. The data hold around 140,000 clones, with approximately 87% observed a single time. Sequenced sample: PBMCs. The receptors shown here come from a woman under 40 in good health and CMV-seronegative.

This chain links TRBV7-9 with TRBJ1-3; unclear D gene. The germline gives CDR1 SEHNR, CDR2 FQNEAQ (reference sequence). Trimming removed 5 bases from V and 0 bases from J, with 17 bases in between. The CDR3 has 17 amino acids. The CDR3: CASSPSGARISGNTIYF. The DNA for the CDR3 is TGTGCCAGCAGCCCCTCCGGCGCGCGGATCTCTGGAAACACCATATATTTT.

The chain recombines TRBV5-4 with TRBJ2-5, with D tentatively TRBD2 (5 bases). Germline CDR1 reads SGHNT; CDR2 reads YYREEE (reference sequence). Trimming cost V 5 bases and J 3 bases, with 17 bases left between them. The CDR3 spans 15 residues. CDR3 DNA sequence: TGTGCCAGCAGTGTAAAACGGACGGAGGAAGAGACCCAGTACTTC. It specifies CASSVKRTEEETQYF.

The chain carries TRBV18 and TRBJ1-4, with 9 bases that match TRBD1. The trim removed 3 bases at V and 4 bases at J, leaving 3 bases unmatched. The CDR3 consists of 15 residues. The germline V gene encodes CDR1 KGHSH and CDR2 LQKENI. CDR3 loop: CASSPRDRVNEKLFF. CDR3 in DNA: TGTGCCAGCTCACCGCGGGACAGGGTTAATGAAAAACTGTTTTTT.

The chain couples TRBV27 to TRBJ2-2; 8 bases agree with TRBD1. The germline gives CDR1 MNHEY, CDR2 SMNVEV (reference sequence). V shed 5 bases, J shed 6 bases, and the junction held 8 bases outside the gene matches. This CDR3 comprises 15 residues. The CDR3 DNA sequence: TGTGCCAGCAGTCCCTGGACAGGGCGTCCCGGGGAGCTGTTTTTT. This codes for CASSPWTGRPGELFF.

The chain carries TRBV18 and TRBJ1-6, with TRBD1 matching 7 bases. J gave up 15 bases and V 3 bases, and 8 bases lay outside the gene matches. The germline gives CDR1 KGHSH, CDR2 LQKENI. The CDR3 totals 13 residues. The CDR3 bases are TGTGCCAGCTCACCGGACAGGACAGGTCTCCTCCACTTT. Its translation is CASSPDRTGLLHF.

On this clone itself: Mismatch with germline at one junction end may stem from a read error. The genes are TRBV7-9 and TRBJ2-1; the match to TRBD1 covers 9 bases. Germline V gene sequence: CDR1 SEHNR, CDR2 FQNEAQ (reference sequence). The CDR3 runs 11 residues. The CDR3 here is CASSLGDRVLF. CDR3 bases: TGTGCCAGCAGCTTAGGGGACAGGGTTCTCTTC.

V and J are TRBV4-1 and TRBJ1-4; TRBD1 might be the D (5 bases). The CDR3 loop spans 16 amino acids. Trimming shortened V by 2 bases and J by 8 bases, and 18 bases separated the two germline ends. Germline CDR1 and CDR2: MGHRA and YSYEKL. The CDR3 sequence is CASSQLWGVIKEKLFF. Here the CDR3 DNA reads TGCGCCAGCAGCCAACTTTGGGGGGTTATCAAAGAAAAACTGTTTTTT.

J is TRBJ2-7 and V is TRBV19; 7 nucleotides align to TRBD1. V shed 6 bases and J 2 bases; nucleotides not matched to a gene: 4. CDR3 length equals 13 residues. CDR1 LNHDA and CDR2 SQIVND come from the germline V gene (reference sequence). CDR3 sequence reads: CASRGTETYEQYF. The CDR3 DNA reads TGTGCCAGTAGGGGGACAGAAACCTACGAGCAGTACTTC.

The sample holds one count of this clone. V gene TRBV5-4 combines with J gene TRBJ2-7, with 8 positions matching TRBD2. After removal of 5 bases from V and 2 bases from J, the junction contained 9 bases not matched to a gene. CDR3 length: 15 amino acids. The germline V gene encodes CDR1 SGHNT and CDR2 YYREEE (reference sequence). CDR3 in amino acids: CASSDSGGPTYEQYF. The CDR3 region has the DNA TGTGCCAGCAGTGACAGCGGGGGTCCCACCTACGAGCAGTACTTC.

The chain uses TRBV2 and TRBJ1-2, with 7 bases matching TRBD1. Germline CDR1 reads SNHLY; CDR2 reads FYNNEI. Trimming took 6 bases from V and 2 from J; bases not matched to a gene: 6. The CDR3 covers 14 residues. The CDR3 is CASSPAGGNYGYTF. CDR3 nucleotide sequence: TGTGCCAGCAGCCCGGCAGGGGGAAACTATGGCTACACCTTC.

J is TRBJ1-5 and V is TRBV28; 8 nucleotides agree with TRBD1. V shed 5 bases and J 7 bases; nucleotides not matched to a gene: 13. The CDR3 totals 16 residues. The germline V gene encodes CDR1 MDHEN and CDR2 SYDVKM. In DNA, the CDR3 is TGTGCCAGCAGTGTCACACAGGGGGTCGGGAGCCAGCCCCAGCATTTT. As protein: CASSVTQGVGSQPQHF.

The rearrangement uses TRBV6-1 and TRBJ1-2, with a possible D match to TRBD1 (5 bases). CDR3 length equals 13 residues. Per germline, CDR1 MNHNS and CDR2 SASEGT. V was clipped by 5 bases and J by 4 bases, with 11 bases between them. The CDR3 DNA follows: TGTGCCAGCAGTATGCAGGGCCCCTATGGCTACACCTTC. This translates into CASSMQGPYGYTF.

This chain joins TRBV18 and TRBJ2-2; 9 nucleotides match TRBD1. The CDR3 is made up of 15 amino acids. V was clipped by 5 bases and J by 7 bases; unmatched bases: 8. Germline loops: CDR1 KGHSH, CDR2 LQKENI. CDR3 sequence: CASSSTGGANGELFF. CDR3 sequence (DNA): TGTGCCAGCTCATCCACAGGGGGCGCAAACGGGGAGCTGTTTTTT.

This clone has only a few counts. This chain joins TRBV4-1 and TRBJ1-3; a possible D gene is TRBD1 (5 bases). Germline-derived CDR1 and CDR2 are MGHRA and YSYEKL. V was trimmed by 4 bases and J by 4 bases, leaving 8 bases between them. The CDR3 extends over 13 amino acids. The CDR3: CASSPDRGNTIYF. Written as DNA, the CDR3 is TGCGCCAGCAGCCCCGACAGAGGAAACACCATATATTTT.

This rearrangement joins TRBV9 to TRBJ2-1, with D possibly TRBD2 on 5 matching bases. The germline gives CDR1 SGDLS, CDR2 YYNGEE. The CDR3 spans 16 residues. Trimming stripped 1 base from V and 1 base from J, with 12 bases between. In DNA, the CDR3 is TGTGCCAGCAGCGTAATAAGCCGCGGGTCCTACAATGAGCAGTTCTTC. Protein sequence: CASSVISRGSYNEQFF.

The CDR3 DNA is TGTGCCAGTAGCCTCAAGGTCGGGGGGCCCTCAGATACGCAGTATTTT. The encoded protein is CASSLKVGGPSDTQYF. The V and J genes are TRBV19 and TRBJ2-3; D possibly corresponds to TRBD2 (7 bases). The CDR3 is 16 residues long. The V end was cut by 6 bases, the J end by 4 bases, with 20 bases between. From germline, CDR1 is LNHDA and CDR2 SQIVND (reference sequence).

The V call is TRBV5-7, the J call TRBJ2-2; 7 bases fit TRBD2. TRBV5-7 is recorded as an ORF, its role being uncertain. The CDR3 length is 19 residues. Unmatched junction bases numbered 11, after V lost 0 bases and J lost 0 bases. The CDR3 loop is CASSLVFASGAPNTGELFF. CDR3 nucleotide sequence: TGTGCCAGCAGCTTGGTGTTTGCTAGCGGAGCCCCGAACACCGGGGAGCTGTTTTTT.

The chain has TRBV6-1 and TRBJ2-7, with D possibly being TRBD1 (6 bases). V gave up 1 base and J gave up 3 bases, with 13 bases separating them. The CDR3 loop spans 15 amino acids. CDR1 and CDR2 from the germline V gene are MNHNS and SASEGT. CDR3 in DNA: TGTGCCAGCAGTGAAGGGGCAGGGGTGTTCTACGAGCAGTACTTC. Its translation: CASSEGAGVFYEQYF.